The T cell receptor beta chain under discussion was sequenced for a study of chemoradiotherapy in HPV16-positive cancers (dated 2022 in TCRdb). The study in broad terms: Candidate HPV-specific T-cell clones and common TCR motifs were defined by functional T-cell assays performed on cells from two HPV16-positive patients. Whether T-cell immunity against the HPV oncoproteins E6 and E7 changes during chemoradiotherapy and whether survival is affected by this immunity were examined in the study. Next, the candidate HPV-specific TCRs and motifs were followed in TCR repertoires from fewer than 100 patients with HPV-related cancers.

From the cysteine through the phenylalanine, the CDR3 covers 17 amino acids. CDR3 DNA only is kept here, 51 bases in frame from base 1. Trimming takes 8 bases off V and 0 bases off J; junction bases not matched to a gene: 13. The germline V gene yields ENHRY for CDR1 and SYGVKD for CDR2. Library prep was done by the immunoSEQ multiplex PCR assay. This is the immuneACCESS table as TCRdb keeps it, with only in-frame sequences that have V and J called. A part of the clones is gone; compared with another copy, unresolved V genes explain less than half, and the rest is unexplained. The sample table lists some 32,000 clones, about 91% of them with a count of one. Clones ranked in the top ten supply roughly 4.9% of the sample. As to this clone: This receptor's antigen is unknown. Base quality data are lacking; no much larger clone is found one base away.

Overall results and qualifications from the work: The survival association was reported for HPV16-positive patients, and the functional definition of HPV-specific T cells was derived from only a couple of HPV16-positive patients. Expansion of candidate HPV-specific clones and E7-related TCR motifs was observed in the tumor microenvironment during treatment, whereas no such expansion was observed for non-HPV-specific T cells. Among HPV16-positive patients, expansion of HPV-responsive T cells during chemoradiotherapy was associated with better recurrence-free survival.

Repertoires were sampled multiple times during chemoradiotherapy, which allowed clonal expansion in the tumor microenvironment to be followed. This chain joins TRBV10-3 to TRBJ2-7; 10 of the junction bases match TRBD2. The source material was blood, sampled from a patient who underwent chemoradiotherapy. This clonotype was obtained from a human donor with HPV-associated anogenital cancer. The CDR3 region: CAIAEGLAGDSSYEQYF. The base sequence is TGTGCCATCGCGGAAGGGCTAGCGGGGGACAGCTCCTACGAGCAGTACTTC.